Listed below are T cell receptor beta chains from one sample, sequenced in a study of T cells in Graves' hyperthyroidism and ophthalmopathy. Each CDR3 protein gets one entry after TCRdb re-called the multiplex PCR reads with MiXCR. The sample contains approximately 400,000 distinct CDR3 sequences, 15% to 18% of which appear only once. Sequencing was performed on blood. These receptors were obtained from a woman aged 18-29 years with Graves' hyperthyroidism that later progressed to Graves' ophthalmopathy. Both conserved end residues are part of each CDR3. The D gene is left open where the match is weak. Not every row has a clone size; where given, it reads once, few, many or a size class.

d_gene	abundance	v_gene	j_gene	CDR3aa	CDR3nt
-	many	TRBV2	TRBJ2-7	CASSELDYEQYF	TGTGCCAGCAGTGAACTGGACTACGAGCAGTACTTC
-	many	TRBV4-1	TRBJ2-7	CASSQGGTGTYEQYF	TGCGCCAGCAGCCAAGGGGGAACAGGAACCTACGAGCAGTACTTC
TRBD2	-	TRBV27	TRBJ2-1	CASSLRGTSRNNEQFF	TGTGCCAGCAGTTTAAGGGGGACTAGCAGGAACAATGAGCAGTTCTTC
-	-	TRBV28	TRBJ1-2	CASSSARRLYGYTF	TGTGCCAGCAGTTCAGCCCGGAGACTCTATGGCTACACCTTC
-	many	TRBV28	TRBJ2-7	CASSPRTLGGEQYF	TGTGCCAGCTCCCCCAGAACCCTAGGGGGCGAGCAGTACTTC
-	-	TRBV6-2/TRBV6-3	TRBJ1-3	CASSYGLNLGNTIYF	TGTGCCAGCAGTTACGGCCTCAACCTCGGAAACACCATATATTTT
TRBD1	many	TRBV2	TRBJ2-7	CASRDRGWYEQYF	TGTGCCAGCAGAGACAGGGGCTGGTACGAGCAGTACTTC
-	many	TRBV18	TRBJ2-1	CASSKWATNNEQFF	TGTGCCAGCTCCAAGTGGGCGACTAACAATGAGCAGTTCTTC
-	few	TRBV4-1	TRBJ2-2	CASSLGVQNTGELFF	TGCGCCAGCAGCCTCGGGGTCCAAAACACCGGGGAGCTGTTTTTT
-	many	TRBV5-1	TRBJ2-7	CASSFLGTGTAYEQYF	TGCGCCAGCAGCTTTTTAGGTACGGGGACGGCCTACGAGCAGTACTTC
TRBD2	few	TRBV28	TRBJ2-3	CASSLQAAGGPDTDTQYF	TGTGCCAGCAGTTTGCAGGCGGCGGGGGGGCCCGACACAGATACGCAGTATTTT
-	many	TRBV7-9	TRBJ2-7	CASSLGGGPAYEQYF	TGTGCCAGCAGCTTGGGTGGAGGCCCCGCCTACGAGCAGTACTTC
-	many	TRBV5-1	TRBJ2-1	CASSTGRTDSYNEQFF	TGCGCCAGCAGCACCGGACGAACCGACTCCTACAATGAGCAGTTCTTC
-	many	TRBV2	TRBJ2-7	CASSEVIYEQYF	TGTGCCAGCAGTGAAGTCATATACGAGCAGTACTTC
TRBD1	few	TRBV6-1	TRBJ2-5	CASSEDRGLGTQYF	TGTGCCAGCAGTGAGGACAGGGGCCTTGGGACCCAGTACTTC
-	-	TRBV20-1	TRBJ2-5	CSAADRLSYKAQETQYF	TGCAGTGCCGCCGACAGACTTTCTTACAAGGCCCAAGAGACCCAGTACTTC
TRBD2	few	TRBV11-2	TRBJ2-3	CASSLLAGGIDTQYF	TGTGCCAGCAGCTTATTGGCGGGAGGGATAGATACGCAGTATTTT
TRBD1	many	TRBV15	TRBJ2-1	CATSRDLGQGGYNEQFF	TGTGCCACCAGCAGAGATTTAGGACAGGGGGGGTACAATGAGCAGTTCTTC
-	-	TRBV24-1	TRBJ2-5	CATSDPQETQYF	TGTGCCACCAGTGATCCCCAAGAGACCCAGTACTTC
-	-	TRBV27	TRBJ2-1	CASSFGEEQFF	TGTGCCAGCAGTTTCGGGGAGGAGCAGTTCTTC
-	many	TRBV12-3/TRBV12-4	TRBJ2-7	CASSRVASYEQYF	TGTGCCAGCAGCCGGGTGGCCTCCTACGAGCAGTACTTC
-	many	TRBV7-3	TRBJ2-2	CASSTYNTGELFF	TGTGCCAGCAGCACCTACAACACCGGGGAGCTGTTTTTT
-	many	TRBV28	TRBJ2-3	CASSLFSVRVSTDTQYF	TGTGCCAGCAGTTTATTTTCGGTGCGGGTTAGCACAGATACGCAGTATTTT
-	many	TRBV6-2/TRBV6-3	TRBJ1-1	CASSYLDEVMNTEAFF	TGTGCCAGCAGTTACCTCGACGAGGTCATGAACACTGAAGCTTTCTTT
-	-	TRBV2	TRBJ1-1	CASGGGGGLTEAFF	TGTGCCAGCGGGGGGGGGGGGGGCCTCACTGAAGCTTTCTTT
TRBD1	-	TRBV10-3	TRBJ1-2	CATKTGENYGYTF	TGTGCCACAAAGACAGGGGAAAACTATGGCTACACCTTC
-	few	TRBV4-2	TRBJ1-1	CASSQGDRTRTEAFF	TGTGCCAGCAGCCAAGGGGATCGGACGAGGACTGAAGCTTTCTTT
TRBD2	-	TRBV9	TRBJ2-7	CASSERALAGGHEQYF	TGTGCCAGCAGCGAGAGGGCCCTAGCGGGAGGGCACGAGCAGTACTTC
-	many	TRBV20-1	TRBJ2-3	CSASWARELDTQYF	TGCAGTGCTAGTTGGGCCCGAGAGTTAGATACGCAGTATTTT
TRBD2	many	TRBV5-1	TRBJ2-7	CASSLGGTSGYEQYF	TGCGCCAGCAGCTTGGGTGGGACTAGCGGCTACGAGCAGTACTTC
TRBD1	many	TRBV14	TRBJ2-7	CASSHRTGDTEQYF	TGTGCCAGCAGCCACCGGACAGGGGATACCGAGCAGTACTTC
-	many	TRBV28	TRBJ1-3	CASRSSGNTIYF	TGTGCCAGCAGAAGCTCTGGAAACACCATATATTTT
-	many	TRBV28	TRBJ1-5	CASSLHPQPQHF	TGTGCCAGCAGCCTACATCCCCAGCCCCAGCATTTT
-	many	TRBV30	TRBJ1-4	CAWTVLELANEKLFF	TGTGCCTGGACAGTCTTGGAGCTGGCTAATGAAAAACTGTTTTTT
-	-	TRBV4-1	TRBJ1-3	CASSQARTSGNTIYF	TGCGCCAGCAGCCAAGCGAGGACCTCTGGAAACACCATATATTTT
TRBD1	few	TRBV6-1	TRBJ1-2	CASSYVLRGRANYGYTF	TGTGCCAGCAGTTATGTTTTGAGGGGGCGAGCTAACTATGGCTACACCTTC
TRBD2	-	TRBV28	TRBJ2-3	CASSLTSGDYSFTDTQYF	TGTGCCAGCAGTTTGACTAGCGGAGATTATTCTTTCACAGATACGCAGTATTTT
TRBD2	-	TRBV12-3/TRBV12-4	TRBJ2-7	CASSFAGDAYEQYF	TGTGCCAGCAGTTTTGCGGGGGACGCCTACGAGCAGTACTTC
-	many	TRBV20-1	TRBJ1-1	CSADGAGGNTEAFF	TGCAGTGCTGATGGGGCAGGAGGGAACACTGAAGCTTTCTTT
TRBD2	-	TRBV20-1	TRBJ2-7	CSATKSSGTSYEQYF	TGCAGTGCTACGAAATCTAGCGGGACGTCCTACGAGCAGTACTTC
TRBD1	many	TRBV7-2	TRBJ2-7	CASSITGTGTTVQYF	TGTGCCAGCAGCATAACCGGGACAGGAACTACGGTGCAGTACTTC
TRBD2	few	TRBV5-1	TRBJ2-7	CASSSGLAGGEDEQYF	TGCGCCAGCAGCTCGGGACTAGCGGGAGGGGAAGACGAGCAGTACTTC
TRBD1	few	TRBV7-9	TRBJ1-1	CASSGRTGVNTEAFF	TGTGCCAGCAGCGGCCGGACAGGGGTCAACACTGAAGCTTTCTTT
TRBD2	few	TRBV4-2	TRBJ2-5	CASSQALPGLVWETQYF	TGTGCCAGCAGCCAAGCACTCCCGGGACTAGTTTGGGAGACCCAGTACTTC
-	-	TRBV19	TRBJ1-5	CASSDTSNQPQHF	TGTGCCAGTAGCGACACTAGCAATCAGCCCCAGCATTTT
-	many	TRBV28	TRBJ2-4	CASSSKPILQYF	TGTGCCAGCAGTTCGAAGCCCATCCTTCAGTACTTC
TRBD1	many	TRBV18	TRBJ1-1	CASSPPDRVFTEAFF	TGTGCCAGCTCACCACCCGACAGGGTATTTACTGAAGCTTTCTTT
-	-	TRBV7-9	TRBJ2-1	CASSSGTSFGEQFF	TGTGCCAGCAGCTCCGGGACGAGCTTCGGGGAGCAGTTCTTC
-	many	TRBV7-8	TRBJ1-5	CASSLAGGGNSNQPQHF	TGTGCCAGCAGCTTAGCGGGGGGGGGTAATAGCAATCAGCCCCAGCATTTT
TRBD2	-	TRBV15	TRBJ2-7	CATSKGGLGSYEQYF	TGTGCCACCAGCAAAGGTGGACTAGGAAGTTACGAGCAGTACTTC
-	many	TRBV14	TRBJ2-1	CASSFQGGGRSNEQFF	TGTGCCAGCAGCTTCCAGGGGGGAGGGAGAAGCAATGAGCAGTTCTTC
TRBD1	many	TRBV28	TRBJ1-6	CASSFGTGGEPLHF	TGTGCCAGCAGTTTTGGTACAGGGGGAGAACCCCTCCACTTT
-	many	TRBV28	TRBJ2-7	CASSLAGENYEQYF	TGTGCCAGCAGTTTGGCTGGGGAAAACTACGAGCAGTACTTC